This T cell receptor beta chain stems from a study of beta chain features in type 1 diabetes. General observations from the study: Researchers reported that naive, central memory and Treg TCRB repertoires appeared more similar in patients than in healthy donors.

By way of CD45RO/CCR7/CD25/CD127/CD95/CD27, the CD4+ regulatory, stem cell-like memory, central memory and naive cells were sorted. V was pared by 0 bases and J by 7 bases, with 13 bases between. Germline lookup yields CDR1 KGHSH and CDR2 LQKENI. The CDR3 has 14 amino acids. Turning to this clone: Its cognate antigen is unknown.

Expressed TCRB transcripts were sequenced because the isolated RNA had all been reverse transcribed beforehand. Assay used: immunoSEQ multiplex PCR; TCRdb lists only in-frame clones, some missing. The sample holds some 200,000 clones, 11% seen once. The rearrangement uses TRBV18 and TRBJ2-7; perhaps TRBD1 as D (6 bases). Sequenced material: central memory CD4+ T cells from blood. The source of this sequence is a young man in good health. CDR3 sequence reads: CASSPPSGAGEQYF. For the CDR3, the DNA is TGTGCCAGCTCACCACCGTCAGGGGCTGGGGAGCAGTACTTC.